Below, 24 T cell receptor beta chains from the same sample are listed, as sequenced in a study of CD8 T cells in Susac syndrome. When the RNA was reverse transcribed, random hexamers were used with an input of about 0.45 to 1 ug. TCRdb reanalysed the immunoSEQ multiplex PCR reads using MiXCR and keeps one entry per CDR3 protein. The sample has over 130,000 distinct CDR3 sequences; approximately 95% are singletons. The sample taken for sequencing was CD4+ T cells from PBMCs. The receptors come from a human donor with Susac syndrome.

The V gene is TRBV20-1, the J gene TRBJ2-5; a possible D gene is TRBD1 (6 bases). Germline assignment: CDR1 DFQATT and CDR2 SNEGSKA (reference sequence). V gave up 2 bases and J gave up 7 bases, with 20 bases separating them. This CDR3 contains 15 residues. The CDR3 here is CSARRGGRPTGTQYF. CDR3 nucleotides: TGCAGTGCTAGACGTGGGGGCCGTCCCACCGGGACCCAGTACTTC.

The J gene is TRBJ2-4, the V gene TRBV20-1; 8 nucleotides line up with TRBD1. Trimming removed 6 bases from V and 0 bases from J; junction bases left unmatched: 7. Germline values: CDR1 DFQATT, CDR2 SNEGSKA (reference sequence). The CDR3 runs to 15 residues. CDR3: CSAGRTGLAKNIQYF. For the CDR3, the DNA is TGCAGTGCGGGCAGGACAGGGCTAGCCAAAAACATTCAGTACTTC.

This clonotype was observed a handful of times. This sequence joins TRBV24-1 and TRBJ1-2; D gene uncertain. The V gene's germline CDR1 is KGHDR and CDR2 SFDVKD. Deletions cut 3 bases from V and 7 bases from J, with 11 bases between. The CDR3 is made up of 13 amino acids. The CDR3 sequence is CATSDTGEGGYTF. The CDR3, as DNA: TGTGCCACCAGTGATACTGGTGAAGGTGGCTACACCTTC.

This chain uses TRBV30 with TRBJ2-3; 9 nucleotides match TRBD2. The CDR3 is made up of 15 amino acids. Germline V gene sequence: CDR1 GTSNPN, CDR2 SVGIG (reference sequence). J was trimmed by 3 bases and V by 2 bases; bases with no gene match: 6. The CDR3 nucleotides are TGTGCCTGGAGTCTTGCGGGGGGGCAGACAGATACGCAGTATTTT. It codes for CAWSLAGGQTDTQYF.

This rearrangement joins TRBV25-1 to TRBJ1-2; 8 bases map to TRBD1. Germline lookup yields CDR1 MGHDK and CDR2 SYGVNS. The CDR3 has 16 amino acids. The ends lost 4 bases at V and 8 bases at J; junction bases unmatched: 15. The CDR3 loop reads CASSARTGLGHLGYTF. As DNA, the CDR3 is TGTGCCAGCAGTGCAAGGACAGGGCTCGGGCATTTGGGCTACACCTTC.

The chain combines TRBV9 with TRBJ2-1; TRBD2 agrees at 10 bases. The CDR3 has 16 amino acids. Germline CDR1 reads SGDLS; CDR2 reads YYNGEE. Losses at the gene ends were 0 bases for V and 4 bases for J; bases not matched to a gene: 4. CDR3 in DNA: TGTGCCAGCAGCGTAGATACTAGCGGGACTTACAATGAGCAGTTCTTC. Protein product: CASSVDTSGTYNEQFF.

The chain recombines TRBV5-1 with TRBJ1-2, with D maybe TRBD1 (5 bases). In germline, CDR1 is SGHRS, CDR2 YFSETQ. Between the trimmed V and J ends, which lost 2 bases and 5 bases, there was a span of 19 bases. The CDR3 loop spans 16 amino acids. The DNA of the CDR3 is TGCGCCAGCAGCTTCCTTACAAGGGGCGCTGAATATGGCTACACCTTC. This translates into CASSFLTRGAEYGYTF.

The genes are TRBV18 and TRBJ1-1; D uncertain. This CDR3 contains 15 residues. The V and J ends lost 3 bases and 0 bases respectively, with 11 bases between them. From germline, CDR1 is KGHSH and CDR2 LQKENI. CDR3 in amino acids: CASSPTTTLNTEAFF. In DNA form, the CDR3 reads TGTGCCAGCTCACCGACGACAACCCTGAACACTGAAGCTTTCTTT. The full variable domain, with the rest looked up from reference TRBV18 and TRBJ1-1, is NAGVMQNPRHLVRRRGQEARLRCSPMKGHSHVYWYRQLPEEGLKFMVYLQKENIIDESGMPKERFSAEFPKEGPSILRIQQVVRGDSAAYFCASSPTTTLNTEAFFGQGTRLTVV.

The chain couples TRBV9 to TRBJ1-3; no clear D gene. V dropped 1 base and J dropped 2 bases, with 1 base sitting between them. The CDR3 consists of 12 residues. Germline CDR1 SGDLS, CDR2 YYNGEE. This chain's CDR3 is CASSVTGNTIYF. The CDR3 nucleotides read TGTGCCAGCAGCGTAACTGGAAACACCATATATTTT.

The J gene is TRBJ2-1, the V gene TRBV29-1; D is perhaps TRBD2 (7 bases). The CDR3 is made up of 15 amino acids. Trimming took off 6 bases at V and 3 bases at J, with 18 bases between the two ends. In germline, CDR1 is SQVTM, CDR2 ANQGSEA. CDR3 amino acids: CSVERGGWSYNEQFF. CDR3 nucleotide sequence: TGCAGCGTGGAAAGGGGGGGTTGGAGCTACAATGAGCAGTTCTTC.

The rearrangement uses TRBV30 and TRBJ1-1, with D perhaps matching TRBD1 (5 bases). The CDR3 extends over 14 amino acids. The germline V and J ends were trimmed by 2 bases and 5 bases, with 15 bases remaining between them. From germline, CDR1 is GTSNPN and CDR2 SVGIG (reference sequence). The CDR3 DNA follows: TGTGCCTGGAGTCCGGGACCCGCCCGAACTGAAGCTTTCTTT. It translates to CAWSPGPARTEAFF.

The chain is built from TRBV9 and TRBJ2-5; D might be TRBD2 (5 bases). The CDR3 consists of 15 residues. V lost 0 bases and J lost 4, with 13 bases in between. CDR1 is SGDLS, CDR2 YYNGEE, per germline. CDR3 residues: CASSVDPNGVETQYF. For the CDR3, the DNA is TGTGCCAGCAGCGTAGATCCTAACGGGGTAGAGACCCAGTACTTC.

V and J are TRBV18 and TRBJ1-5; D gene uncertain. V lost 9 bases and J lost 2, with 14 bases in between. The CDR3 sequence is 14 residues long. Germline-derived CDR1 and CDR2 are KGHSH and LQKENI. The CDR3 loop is CASTSGVGNQPQHF. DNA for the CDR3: TGTGCCAGTACGAGCGGGGTTGGCAATCAGCCCCAGCATTTT.

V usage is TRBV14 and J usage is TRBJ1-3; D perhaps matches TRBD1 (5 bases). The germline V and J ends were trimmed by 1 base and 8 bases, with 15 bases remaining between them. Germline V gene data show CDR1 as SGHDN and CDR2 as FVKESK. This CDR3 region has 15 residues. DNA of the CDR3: TGTGCCAGCAGCCAAGGACAGAGAGGGAGAGACACCATATATTTT. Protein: CASSQGQRGRDTIYF.

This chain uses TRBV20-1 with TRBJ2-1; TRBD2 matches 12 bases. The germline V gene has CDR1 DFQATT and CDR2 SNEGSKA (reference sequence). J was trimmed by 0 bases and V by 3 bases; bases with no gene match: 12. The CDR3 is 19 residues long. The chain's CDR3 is CSASSHGTSGSPSYNEQFF. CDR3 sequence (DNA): TGCAGTGCTAGTAGCCACGGGACTAGCGGGTCTCCCTCCTACAATGAGCAGTTCTTC.

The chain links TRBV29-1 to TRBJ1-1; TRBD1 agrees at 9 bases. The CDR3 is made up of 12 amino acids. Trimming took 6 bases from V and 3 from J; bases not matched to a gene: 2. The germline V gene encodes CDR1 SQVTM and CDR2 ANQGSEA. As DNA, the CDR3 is TGCAGCGTGGGACAGGGCGACACTGAAGCTTTCTTT. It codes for CSVGQGDTEAFF.

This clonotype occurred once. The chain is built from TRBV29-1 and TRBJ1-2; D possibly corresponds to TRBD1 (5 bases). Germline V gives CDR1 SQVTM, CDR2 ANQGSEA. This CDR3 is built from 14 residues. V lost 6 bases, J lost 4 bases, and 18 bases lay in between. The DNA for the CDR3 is TGCAGCGTCGACACCAGGGAATCGATCTATGGCTACACCTTC. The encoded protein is CSVDTRESIYGYTF.

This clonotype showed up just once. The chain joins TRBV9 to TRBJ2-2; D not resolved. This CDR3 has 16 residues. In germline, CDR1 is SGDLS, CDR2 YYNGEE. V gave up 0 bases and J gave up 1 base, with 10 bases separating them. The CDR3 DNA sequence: TGTGCCAGCAGCGTAGGGATGTTAGGGAACACCGGGGAGCTGTTTTTT. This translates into CASSVGMLGNTGELFF.

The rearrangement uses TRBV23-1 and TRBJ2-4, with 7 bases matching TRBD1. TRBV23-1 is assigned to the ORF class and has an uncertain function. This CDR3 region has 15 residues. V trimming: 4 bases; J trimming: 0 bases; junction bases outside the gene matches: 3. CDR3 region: CASSLRQGAKNIQYF. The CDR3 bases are TGCGCCAGCAGTCTACGACAGGGAGCCAAAAACATTCAGTACTTC.

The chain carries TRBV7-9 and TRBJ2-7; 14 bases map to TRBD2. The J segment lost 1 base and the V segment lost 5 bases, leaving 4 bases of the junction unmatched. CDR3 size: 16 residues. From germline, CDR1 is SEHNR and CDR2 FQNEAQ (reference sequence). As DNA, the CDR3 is TGTGCCAGCAGCACGACTAGCGGGAGGGGGTCCTACGAGCAGTACTTC. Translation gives CASSTTSGRGSYEQYF.

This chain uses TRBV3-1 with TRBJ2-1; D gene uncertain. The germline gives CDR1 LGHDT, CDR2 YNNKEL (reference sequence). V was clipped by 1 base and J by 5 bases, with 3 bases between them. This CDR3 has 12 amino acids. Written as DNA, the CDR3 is TGTGCCAGCAGCCAAGCGGACAATGAGCAGTTCTTC. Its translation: CASSQADNEQFF.

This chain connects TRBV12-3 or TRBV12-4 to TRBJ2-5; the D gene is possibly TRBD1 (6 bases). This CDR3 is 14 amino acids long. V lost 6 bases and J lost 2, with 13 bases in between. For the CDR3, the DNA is TGTGCCAGCAGCCTGGGACACGAACAAGAGACCCAGTACTTC. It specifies CASSLGHEQETQYF.

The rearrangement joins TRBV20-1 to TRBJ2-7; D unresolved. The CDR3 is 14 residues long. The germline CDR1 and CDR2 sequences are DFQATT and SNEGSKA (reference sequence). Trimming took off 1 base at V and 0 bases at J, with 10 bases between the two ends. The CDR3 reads CSARVMGSSYEQYF. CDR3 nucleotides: TGCAGTGCTAGAGTGATGGGCAGCTCCTACGAGCAGTACTTC.

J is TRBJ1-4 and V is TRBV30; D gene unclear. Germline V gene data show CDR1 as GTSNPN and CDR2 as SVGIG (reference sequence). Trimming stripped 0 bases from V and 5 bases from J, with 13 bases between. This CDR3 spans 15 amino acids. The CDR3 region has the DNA TGTGCCTGGAGTGTTGCAGGACGGGAAAATGAAAAACTGTTTTTT. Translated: CAWSVAGRENEKLFF.